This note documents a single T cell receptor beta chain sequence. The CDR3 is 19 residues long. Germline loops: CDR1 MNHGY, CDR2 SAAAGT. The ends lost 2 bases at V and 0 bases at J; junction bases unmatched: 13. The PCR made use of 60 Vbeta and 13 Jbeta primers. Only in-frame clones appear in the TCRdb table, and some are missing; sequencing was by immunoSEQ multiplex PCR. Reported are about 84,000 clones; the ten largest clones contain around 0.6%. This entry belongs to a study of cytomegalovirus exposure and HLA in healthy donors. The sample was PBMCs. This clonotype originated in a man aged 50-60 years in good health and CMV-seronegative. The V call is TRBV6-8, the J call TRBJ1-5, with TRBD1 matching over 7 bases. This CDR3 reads CASSYGSGQVIYSNQPQHF. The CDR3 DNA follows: TGTGCCAGCAGTTACGGGTCCGGACAGGTCATATATAGCAATCAGCCCCAGCATTTT.